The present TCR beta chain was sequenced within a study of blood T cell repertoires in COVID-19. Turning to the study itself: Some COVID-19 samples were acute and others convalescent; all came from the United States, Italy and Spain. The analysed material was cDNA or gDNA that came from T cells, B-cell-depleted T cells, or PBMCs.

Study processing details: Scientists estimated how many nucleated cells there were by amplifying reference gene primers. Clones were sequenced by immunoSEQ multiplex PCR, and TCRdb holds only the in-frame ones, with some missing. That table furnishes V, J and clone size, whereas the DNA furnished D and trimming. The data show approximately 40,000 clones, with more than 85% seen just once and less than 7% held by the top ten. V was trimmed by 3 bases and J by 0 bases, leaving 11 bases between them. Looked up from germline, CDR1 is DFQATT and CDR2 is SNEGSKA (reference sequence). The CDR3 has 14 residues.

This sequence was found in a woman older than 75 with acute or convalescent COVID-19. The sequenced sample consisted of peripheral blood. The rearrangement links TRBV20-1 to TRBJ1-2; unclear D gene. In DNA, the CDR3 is TGCAGTGCTAGTAAGATTAGCGCTAACTATGGCTACACCTTC. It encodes CSASKISANYGYTF.